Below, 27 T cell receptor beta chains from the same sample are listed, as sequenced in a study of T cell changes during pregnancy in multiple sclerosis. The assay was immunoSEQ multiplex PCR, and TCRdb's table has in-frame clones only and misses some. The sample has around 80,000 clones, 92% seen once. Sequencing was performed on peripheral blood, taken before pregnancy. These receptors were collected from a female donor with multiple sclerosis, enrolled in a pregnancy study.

CDR3 protein: CASSLGPIDTIYF. The CDR3 nucleotides read TGTGCCAGCAGCTTGGGGCCAATCGACACCATATATTTT. The gene calls are TRBV5-4 and TRBJ1-3; D remains ambiguous. The CDR3 runs to 13 residues. Trimming cost V 0 bases and J 8 bases, with 9 bases left between them. Germline V lookup: CDR1 SGHNT, CDR2 YYREEE (reference sequence). The variable domain in full, with the rest retrieved from reference TRBV5-4 and TRBJ1-3, is ETGVTQSPTHLIKTRGQQVTLRCSSQSGHNTVSWYQQALGQGPQFIFQYYREEENGRGNFPPRFSGLQFPNYSSELNVNALELDDSALYLCASSLGPIDTIYFGEGSWLTVV.

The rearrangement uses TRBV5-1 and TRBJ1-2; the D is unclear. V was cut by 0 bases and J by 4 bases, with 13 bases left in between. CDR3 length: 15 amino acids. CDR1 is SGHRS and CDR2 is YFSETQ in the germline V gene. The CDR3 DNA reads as TGCGCCAGCAGCTTGGCGCAGAGCACAGCCTATGGCTACACCTTC. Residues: CASSLAQSTAYGYTF.

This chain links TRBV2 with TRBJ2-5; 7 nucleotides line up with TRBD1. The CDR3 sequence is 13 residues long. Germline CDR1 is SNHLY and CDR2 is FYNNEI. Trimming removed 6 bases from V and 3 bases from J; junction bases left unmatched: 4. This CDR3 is CASSPGQKETQYF. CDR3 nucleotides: TGTGCCAGCAGCCCGGGACAGAAAGAGACCCAGTACTTC. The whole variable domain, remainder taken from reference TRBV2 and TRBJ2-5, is EPEVTQTPSHQVTQMGQEVILRCVPISNHLYFYWYRQILGQKVEFLVSFYNNEISEKSEIFDDQFSVERPDGSNFTLKIRSTKLEDSAMYFCASSPGQKETQYFGPGTRLLVL.

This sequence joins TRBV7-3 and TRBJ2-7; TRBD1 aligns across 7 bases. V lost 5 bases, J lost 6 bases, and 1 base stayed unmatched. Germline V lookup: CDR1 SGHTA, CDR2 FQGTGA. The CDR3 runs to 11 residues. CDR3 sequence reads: CASSAGGEQYF. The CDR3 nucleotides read TGTGCCAGCAGCGCAGGGGGCGAGCAGTACTTC.

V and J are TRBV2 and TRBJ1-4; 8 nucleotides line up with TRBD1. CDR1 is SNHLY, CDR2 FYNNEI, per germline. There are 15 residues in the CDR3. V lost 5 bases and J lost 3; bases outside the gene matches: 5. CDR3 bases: TGTGCCAGCAGTTTCGACAGGGGACCTAATGAAAAACTGTTTTTT. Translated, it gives CASSFDRGPNEKLFF. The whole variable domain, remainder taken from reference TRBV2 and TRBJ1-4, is EPEVTQTPSHQVTQMGQEVILRCVPISNHLYFYWYRQILGQKVEFLVSFYNNEISEKSEIFDDQFSVERPDGSNFTLKIRSTKLEDSAMYFCASSFDRGPNEKLFFGSGTQLSVL.

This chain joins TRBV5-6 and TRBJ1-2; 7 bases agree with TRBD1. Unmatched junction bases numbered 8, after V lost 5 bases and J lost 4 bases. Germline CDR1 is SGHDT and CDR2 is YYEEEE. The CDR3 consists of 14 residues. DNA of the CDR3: TGTGCCAGCAGAACGGACAGGAGCGCCTATGGCTACACCTTC. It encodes CASRTDRSAYGYTF.

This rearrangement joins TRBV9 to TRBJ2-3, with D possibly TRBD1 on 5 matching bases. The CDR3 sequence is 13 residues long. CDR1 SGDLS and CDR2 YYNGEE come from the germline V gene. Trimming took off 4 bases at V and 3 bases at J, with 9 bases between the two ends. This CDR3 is CASSSTGTDTQYF. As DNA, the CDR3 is TGTGCCAGCAGCTCCACAGGTACAGATACGCAGTATTTT. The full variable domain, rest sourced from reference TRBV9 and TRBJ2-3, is DSGVTQTPKHLITATGQRVTLRCSPRSGDLSVYWYQQSLDQGLQFLIQYYNGEERAKGNILERFSAQQFPDLHSELNLSSLELGDSALYFCASSSTGTDTQYFGPGTRLTVL.

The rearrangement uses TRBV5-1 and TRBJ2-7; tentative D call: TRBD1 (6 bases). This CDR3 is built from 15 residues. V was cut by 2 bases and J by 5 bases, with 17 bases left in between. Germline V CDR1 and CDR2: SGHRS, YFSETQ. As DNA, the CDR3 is TGCGCCAGCAGCTTAAGTGTAGGGGGTGTCGACGAGCAGTACTTC. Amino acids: CASSLSVGGVDEQYF.

CDR3 in amino acids: CASSIRGTGAEAFF. DNA for the CDR3: TGTGCCAGTAGTATACGGGGGACAGGGGCTGAAGCTTTCTTT. The rearrangement joins TRBV19 to TRBJ1-1, with TRBD1 matching 10 bases. The CDR3 is 14 amino acids. Germline CDR1 LNHDA, CDR2 SQIVND (reference sequence). Losses at the gene ends were 2 bases for V and 6 bases for J; bases not matched to a gene: 3. Complete variable domain (other parts from reference TRBV19 and TRBJ1-1): DGGITQSPKYLFRKEGQNVTLSCEQNLNHDAMYWYRQDPGQGLRLIYYSQIVNDFQKGDIAEGYSVSREKKESFPLTVTSAQKNPTAFYLCASSIRGTGAEAFFGQGTRLTVV.

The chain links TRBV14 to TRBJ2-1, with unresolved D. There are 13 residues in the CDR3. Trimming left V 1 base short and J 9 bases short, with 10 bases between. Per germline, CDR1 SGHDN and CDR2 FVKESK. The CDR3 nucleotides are TGTGCCAGCAGCCAAGGGCGCGGCGTTGAGCAGTTCTTC. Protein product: CASSQGRGVEQFF.

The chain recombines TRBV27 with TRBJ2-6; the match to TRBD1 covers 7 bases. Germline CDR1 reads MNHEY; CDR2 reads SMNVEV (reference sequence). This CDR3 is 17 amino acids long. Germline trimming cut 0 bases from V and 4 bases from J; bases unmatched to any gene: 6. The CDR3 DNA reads TGTGCCAGCAGTTTATCGAGACAGGGCTCGGGGGCCAACGTCCTGACTTTC. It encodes CASSLSRQGSGANVLTF.

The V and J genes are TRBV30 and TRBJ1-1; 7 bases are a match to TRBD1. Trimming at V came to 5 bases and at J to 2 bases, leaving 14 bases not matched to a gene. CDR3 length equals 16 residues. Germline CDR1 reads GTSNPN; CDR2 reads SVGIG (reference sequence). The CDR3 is CAWLKQGLGRNTEAFF. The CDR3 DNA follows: TGTGCCTGGCTCAAACAGGGGTTGGGCCGCAACACTGAAGCTTTCTTT.

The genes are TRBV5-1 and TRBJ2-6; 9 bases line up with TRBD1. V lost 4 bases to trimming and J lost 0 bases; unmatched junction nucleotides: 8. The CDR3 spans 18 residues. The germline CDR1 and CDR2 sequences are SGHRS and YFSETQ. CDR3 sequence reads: CASSPWTGAHSGANVLTF. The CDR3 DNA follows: TGCGCCAGCAGCCCCTGGACAGGGGCGCACTCTGGGGCCAACGTCCTGACTTTC.

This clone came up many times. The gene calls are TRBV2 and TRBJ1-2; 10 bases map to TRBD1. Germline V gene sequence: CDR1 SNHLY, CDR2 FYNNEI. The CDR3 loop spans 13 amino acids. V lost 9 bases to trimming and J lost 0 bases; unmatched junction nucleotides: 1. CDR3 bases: TGTGCCAGGACAGGGGGCCCTAACTATGGCTACACCTTC. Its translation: CARTGGPNYGYTF. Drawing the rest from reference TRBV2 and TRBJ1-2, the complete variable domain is EPEVTQTPSHQVTQMGQEVILRCVPISNHLYFYWYRQILGQKVEFLVSFYNNEISEKSEIFDDQFSVERPDGSNFTLKIRSTKLEDSAMYFCARTGGPNYGYTFGSGTRLTVV.

CDR3 coding DNA: TGTGCCAGCAGCTTAGCCGGGACTAGCGGGTATTCCTACAATGAGCAGTTCTTC. This sequence encodes CASSLAGTSGYSYNEQFF. V and J are TRBV7-9 and TRBJ2-1; 12 bases are shared with TRBD2. The germline CDR1 and CDR2 sequences are SEHNR and FQNEAQ (reference sequence). J lost 1 base, V lost 0 bases, and 4 bases had no gene match. The CDR3 extends over 18 amino acids.

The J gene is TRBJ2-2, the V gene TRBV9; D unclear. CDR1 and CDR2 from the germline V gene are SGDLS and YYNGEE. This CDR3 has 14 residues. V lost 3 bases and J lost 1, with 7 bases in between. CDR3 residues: CASSAPVNTGELFF. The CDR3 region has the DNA TGTGCCAGCAGCGCCCCGGTGAACACCGGGGAGCTGTTTTTT.

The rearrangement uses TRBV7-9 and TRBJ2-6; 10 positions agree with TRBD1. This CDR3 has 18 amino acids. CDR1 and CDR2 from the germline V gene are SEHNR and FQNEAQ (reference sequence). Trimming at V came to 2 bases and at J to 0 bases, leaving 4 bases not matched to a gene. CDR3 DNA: TGTGCCAGCAGCTTAAGACAGGGGGCACCCTCTGGGGCCAACGTCCTGACTTTC. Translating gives CASSLRQGAPSGANVLTF.

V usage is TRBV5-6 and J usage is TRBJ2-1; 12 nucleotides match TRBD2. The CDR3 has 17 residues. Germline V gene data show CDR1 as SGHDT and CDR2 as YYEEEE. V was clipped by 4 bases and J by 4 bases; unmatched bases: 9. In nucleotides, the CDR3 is TGTGCCAGCAGCGGGACTAGCGGGCCCTGGGGGTACAATGAGCAGTTCTTC. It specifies CASSGTSGPWGYNEQFF.

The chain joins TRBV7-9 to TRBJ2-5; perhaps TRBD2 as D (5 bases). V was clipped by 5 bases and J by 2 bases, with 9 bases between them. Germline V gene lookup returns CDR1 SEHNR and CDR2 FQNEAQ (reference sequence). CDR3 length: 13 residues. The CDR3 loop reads CASSPEGQETQYF. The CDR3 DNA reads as TGTGCCAGCAGCCCCGAGGGTCAAGAGACCCAGTACTTC.

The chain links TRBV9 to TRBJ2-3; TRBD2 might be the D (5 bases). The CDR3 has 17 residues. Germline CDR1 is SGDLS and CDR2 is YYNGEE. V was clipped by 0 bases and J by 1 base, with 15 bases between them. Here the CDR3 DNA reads TGTGCCAGCAGCGTAGCTAAAGAGCGGCAACGCACAGATACGCAGTATTTT. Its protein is CASSVAKERQRTDTQYF.

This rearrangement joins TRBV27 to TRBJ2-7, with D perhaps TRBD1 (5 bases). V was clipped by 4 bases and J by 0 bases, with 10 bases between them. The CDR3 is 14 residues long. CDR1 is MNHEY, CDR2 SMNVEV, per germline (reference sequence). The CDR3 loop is CASSSRRDSYEQYF. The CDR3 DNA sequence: TGTGCCAGCAGTTCCCGCAGGGACTCCTACGAGCAGTACTTC.

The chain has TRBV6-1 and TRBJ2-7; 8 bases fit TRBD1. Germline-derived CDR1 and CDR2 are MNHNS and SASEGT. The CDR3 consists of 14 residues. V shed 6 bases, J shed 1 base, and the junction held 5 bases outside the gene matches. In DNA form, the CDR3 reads TGTGCCAGCAGAGACAGGGGTTTTTCCTACGAGCAGTACTTC. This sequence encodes CASRDRGFSYEQYF.

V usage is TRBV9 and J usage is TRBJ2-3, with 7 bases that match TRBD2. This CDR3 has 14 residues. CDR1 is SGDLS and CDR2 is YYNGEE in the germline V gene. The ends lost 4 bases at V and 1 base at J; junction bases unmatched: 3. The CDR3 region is CASSPSGGTDTQYF. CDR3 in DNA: TGTGCCAGCAGCCCAAGCGGGGGCACAGATACGCAGTATTTT.

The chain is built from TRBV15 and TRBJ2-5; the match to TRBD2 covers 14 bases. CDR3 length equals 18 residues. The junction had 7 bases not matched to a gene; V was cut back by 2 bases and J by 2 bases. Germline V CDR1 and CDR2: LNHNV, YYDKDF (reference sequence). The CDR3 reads CATSRLTGLAGVQETQYF. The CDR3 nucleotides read TGTGCCACCAGCAGACTCACGGGACTAGCGGGAGTGCAAGAGACCCAGTACTTC. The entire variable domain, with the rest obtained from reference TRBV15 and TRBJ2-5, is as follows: DAMVIQNPRYQVTQFGKPVTLSCSQTLNHNVMYWYQQKSSQAPKLLFHYYDKDFNNEADTPDNFQSRRPNTSFCFLDIRSPGLGDTAMYLCATSRLTGLAGVQETQYFGPGTRLLVL.

As DNA, the CDR3 is TGCGCCAGCAGCGCAGGGGTCGCCGATAGCAATCAGCCCCAGCATTTT. Protein: CASSAGVADSNQPQHF. The V and J genes are TRBV5-1 and TRBJ1-5; the D gene is possibly TRBD1 (6 bases). Trimming took 4 bases from V and 0 from J, leaving 14 bases between them. Germline CDR1 and CDR2: SGHRS and YFSETQ. This CDR3 spans 16 amino acids. The full variable domain, rest sourced from reference TRBV5-1 and TRBJ1-5, is KAGVTQTPRYLIKTRGQQVTLSCSPISGHRSVSWYQQTPGQGLQFLFEYFSETQRNKGNFPGRFSGRQFSNSRSEMNVSTLELGDSALYLCASSAGVADSNQPQHFGDGTRLSIL.

The CDR3, as DNA: TGTGCCAGCAGCCGTACACTCGACAGGGAGGCTTTCTTT. Translating gives CASSRTLDREAFF. The V gene is TRBV27, the J gene TRBJ1-1; TRBD1 agrees at 7 bases. The V gene's germline CDR1 is MNHEY and CDR2 SMNVEV (reference sequence). V lost 6 bases, J lost 11 bases, and 12 bases stayed unmatched. CDR3 size: 13 residues.

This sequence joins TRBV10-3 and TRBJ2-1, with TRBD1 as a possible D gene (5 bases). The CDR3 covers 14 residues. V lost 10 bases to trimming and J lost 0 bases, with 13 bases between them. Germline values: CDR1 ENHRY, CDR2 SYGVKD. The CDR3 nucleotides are TGTGCCACCAAGGGGATCGGCTCCTACAATGAGCAGTTCTTC. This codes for CATKGIGSYNEQFF.